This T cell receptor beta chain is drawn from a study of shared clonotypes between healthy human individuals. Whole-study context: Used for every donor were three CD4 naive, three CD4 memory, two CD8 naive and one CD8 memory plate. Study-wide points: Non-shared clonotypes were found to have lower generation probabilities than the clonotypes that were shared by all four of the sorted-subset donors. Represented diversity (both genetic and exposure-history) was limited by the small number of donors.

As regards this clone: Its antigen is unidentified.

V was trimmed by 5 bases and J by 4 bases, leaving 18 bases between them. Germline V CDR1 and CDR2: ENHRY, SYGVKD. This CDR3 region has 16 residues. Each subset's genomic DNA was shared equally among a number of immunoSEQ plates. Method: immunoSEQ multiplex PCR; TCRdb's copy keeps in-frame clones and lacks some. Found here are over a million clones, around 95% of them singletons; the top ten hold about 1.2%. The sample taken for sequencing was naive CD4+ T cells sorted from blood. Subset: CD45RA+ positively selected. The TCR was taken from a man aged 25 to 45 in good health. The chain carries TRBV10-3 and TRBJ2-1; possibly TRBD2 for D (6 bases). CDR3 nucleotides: TGTGCCATCAGTCAATCCGGGACTTTGGGATACAATGAGCAGTTCTTC. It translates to CAISQSGTLGYNEQFF.